This T cell receptor (beta chain) appears in the sequencing data of a study of immune evolution from preneoplasia to lung adenocarcinoma. Profiled with immunoSEQ multiplex PCR; TCRdb holds only in-frame clones, not every one. Of about 4,900 clones in the sample, about 88% were seen once. Whole-study results and caveats: Clonality was highest in normal lung, lower in later-stage lesions apparently.

Notes on this clone: The antigen remains unidentified.

Sequenced material: FFPE atypical adenomatous hyperplasia tissue from the lung. Documented subset: atypical adenomatous hyperplasia (AAH), lung preneoplasia. The source of this sequence is a person aged 70 to 85 with lung adenocarcinoma.

The CDR3 sequence is CASSQVVGATNTQYF. The CDR3 DNA reads as TGTGCCAGCAGCCAAGTGGTGGGGGCGACAAATACGCAGTATTTT. The chain couples TRBV14 to TRBJ2-3; D perhaps matches TRBD1 (6 bases). V was clipped by 1 base and J by 7 bases, with 15 bases between them. Germline values: CDR1 SGHDN, CDR2 FVKESK. The CDR3 is 15 residues long.